The clone carrying this T cell receptor (beta chain) was found a few times. Its cognate antigen is unknown. The sample is drawn from a study of identical twins. Study results and caveats: Fewer insertions characterized abundant cord blood beta clonotypes, whereas memory repertoires showed none. Without tracking the same donors, conclusions rested on cross-sectional statistical analysis. Compared with models, monozygotic twins showed more out-of-frame TCR alpha sharing.

TCRdb independently ran MiXCR on the 5' RACE reads; one entry per CDR3 protein. This sample has 690,000 or so distinct CDR3 sequences, with around 6% found just once. This CDR3 spans 14 amino acids. Germline assignment: CDR1 KGHSH and CDR2 LQKENI. V dropped 3 bases and J dropped 3 bases, with 11 bases sitting between them. Each donor (without exception) was a healthy Caucasian. The receptor comes from a man aged 18 to 29 in good health. The V gene is TRBV18, the J gene TRBJ1-2, with D maybe TRBD1 (5 bases). The sequenced material came from naive T cells sorted from blood. The CDR3 here is CASSPAGADYGYTF. In DNA, the CDR3 is TGTGCCAGCTCACCGGCCGGGGCTGACTATGGCTACACCTTC.